The TCR beta chain under discussion was sequenced for a study of blood T cell repertoires in COVID-19. Overall study: Collection of acute and convalescent COVID-19 samples took place in the United States, Italy and Spain. T cells, B-cell-depleted T cells, or PBMCs provided the cDNA or gDNA that served as material.

The CDR3 extends over 14 amino acids. CDR1 is LGHDT, CDR2 YNNKEL, per germline (reference sequence). Trimming removed 3 bases from V and 4 bases from J; junction bases left unmatched: 5. Original analysis: Reference gene primer amplification yielded estimated nucleated cell counts. Here immunoSEQ multiplex PCR was the method, and the copy in TCRdb shows in-frame clones only, minus some. V and J calls and clone size are copied from that table; D and trimming were computed from the DNA. Of 230,000 or so clones listed, 89% are singletons. The clonotype originates from a woman aged 40 to 50 who had recovered from COVID-19. The J gene is TRBJ1-2, the V gene TRBV3-1 (or the pseudogene TRBV3-2), with 7 bases aligning to TRBD1. The sequencing input was peripheral blood. The DNA of the CDR3 is TGTGCCAGCAGCCAGCGACAGGGATTCTATGGCTACACCTTC. It encodes CASSQRQGFYGYTF.